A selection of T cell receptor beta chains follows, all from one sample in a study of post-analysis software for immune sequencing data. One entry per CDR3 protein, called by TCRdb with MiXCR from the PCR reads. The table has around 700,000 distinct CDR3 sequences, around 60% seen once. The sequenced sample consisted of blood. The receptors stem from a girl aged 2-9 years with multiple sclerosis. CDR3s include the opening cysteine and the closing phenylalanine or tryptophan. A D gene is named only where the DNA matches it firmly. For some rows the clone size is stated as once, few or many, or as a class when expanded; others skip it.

DNA: TGTGCCAGCAGTTACGTCGGGGGGGCCTACAATGAGCAGTTCTTC
CDR3: CASSYVGGAYNEQFF
D: TRBD2
J: TRBJ2-1
size: few
V: TRBV6-2/TRBV6-3

DNA: TGTGCCACCAGTGATTACCGGGACAGGGAGGCGGATACGCAGTATTTT
CDR3: CATSDYRDREADTQYF
D: TRBD1
J: TRBJ2-3
size: .
V: TRBV24-1

DNA: TGTGCCAGCAGTTACTGGCGAGGGGGCACAGATACGCAGTATTTT
CDR3: CASSYWRGGTDTQYF
D: .
J: TRBJ2-3
size: once
V: TRBV6-6

DNA: TGTGCCAGCAGTTACCAGAGCTACGAGCAGTACTTC
CDR3: CASSYQSYEQYF
D: .
J: TRBJ2-7
size: .
V: TRBV28

DNA: TGTGCCAGTACTATCGGGACAGGGCCCTACGAGCAGTACTTC
CDR3: CASTIGTGPYEQYF
D: TRBD1
J: TRBJ2-7
size: .
V: TRBV19

DNA: TGTGCCAGCAGTTTAGGGAGCAGCTCCTACGAGCAGTACTTC
CDR3: CASSLGSSSYEQYF
D: .
J: TRBJ2-7
size: few
V: TRBV12-3/TRBV12-4

DNA: TGTGCCAGCAGCTTGCGGGGAACTTACACTGAAGCTTTCTTT
CDR3: CASSLRGTYTEAFF
D: .
J: TRBJ1-1
size: .
V: TRBV7-2

DNA: TGTGCCAGCTCACCGCGCGACTGGGAGTCAGGCGGCAATCAGCCCCAGCATTTT
CDR3: CASSPRDWESGGNQPQHF
D: .
J: TRBJ1-5
size: .
V: TRBV18

DNA: TGTGCCAGCAGCCCGTTTGGGGGGGTAGAGACTCAGTACTTC
CDR3: CASSPFGGVETQYF
D: TRBD2
J: TRBJ2-5
size: .
V: TRBV7-2

DNA: TGTGCCAGCAGTCCCTTAAGCGGGAGCTCCTACAATGAGCAGTTCTTC
CDR3: CASSPLSGSSYNEQFF
D: TRBD2
J: TRBJ2-1
size: few
V: TRBV25-1

DNA: TGTGCCAGCAGCTCGACCCCCCGCGGGAGGATATACGAGCAGTACTTC
CDR3: CASSSTPRGRIYEQYF
D: TRBD2
J: TRBJ2-7
size: .
V: TRBV5-5

DNA: TGCGCCAGCAACTCCGGGACAGGGGGAGAGACCCAGTACTTC
CDR3: CASNSGTGGETQYF
D: TRBD1
J: TRBJ2-5
size: .
V: TRBV5-1

DNA: TGCGCCAGCAGCCAAACCGGACAGGGAAAGGGCGAGCAGTACTTC
CDR3: CASSQTGQGKGEQYF
D: TRBD1
J: TRBJ2-7
size: .
V: TRBV4-1

DNA: TGTGCCAGCGGCGACCCTAGCGGGGGGGCCTCAGGGGCTGGGGCCAACGTCCTGACTTTC
CDR3: CASGDPSGGASGAGANVLTF
D: TRBD2
J: TRBJ2-6
size: .
V: TRBV7-2

DNA: TGTGCCAGCAGTTACGGCTTAAACCGGGACCGACCAGGGGAGACCCAGTACTTC
CDR3: CASSYGLNRDRPGETQYF
D: .
J: TRBJ2-5
size: .
V: TRBV6-2/TRBV6-3

DNA: TGCAGTGCTAGAGGGGGGACCGCTCTTTATGGCTACACCTTC
CDR3: CSARGGTALYGYTF
D: .
J: TRBJ1-2
size: .
V: TRBV20-1

DNA: TGTGCCAGCGTTGGGCGTCAAGAGACCCAGTACTTC
CDR3: CASVGRQETQYF
D: .
J: TRBJ2-5
size: .
V: TRBV6-2/TRBV6-3

DNA: TGCAGTGCTAGAGATAGGGGCTCTGGGGCCAACGTCCTGACTTTC
CDR3: CSARDRGSGANVLTF
D: .
J: TRBJ2-6
size: .
V: TRBV20-1

DNA: TGTGCCAGCAGTCCCCCTCGACAGGGAAGCAATCAGCCCCAGCATTTT
CDR3: CASSPPRQGSNQPQHF
D: TRBD1
J: TRBJ1-5
size: .
V: TRBV6-2/TRBV6-3

DNA: TGTGCCAGCAGCTTAAAAGCGGGAGGCGGGGACTACGAGCAGTACTTC
CDR3: CASSLKAGGGDYEQYF
D: TRBD2
J: TRBJ2-7
size: few
V: TRBV7-2

DNA: TGTGCCAGCAGCGTAGGGACTAGAGAAGAGACCCAGTACTTC
CDR3: CASSVGTREETQYF
D: TRBD2
J: TRBJ2-5
size: .
V: TRBV9

DNA: TGTGCCAGCAGTTTGGTGGGACAGGCTTCAACGGCCAAAAACATTCAGTACTTC
CDR3: CASSLVGQASTAKNIQYF
D: TRBD1
J: TRBJ2-4
size: .
V: TRBV12-3/TRBV12-4

DNA: TGTGCCAGCAGTTTCCAGGGGGCCTATGACTACACCTTC
CDR3: CASSFQGAYDYTF
D: TRBD1
J: TRBJ1-2
size: .
V: TRBV12-3/TRBV12-4

DNA: TGCAGCGCGACAGGGGATCATCTCATGCAGGAGACCCAGTACTTC
CDR3: CSATGDHLMQETQYF
D: TRBD1
J: TRBJ2-5
size: .
V: TRBV29-1

DNA: TGTGCCAGCAGCCAAGGGACAGGGCGGACAGATACGCAGTATTTT
CDR3: CASSQGTGRTDTQYF
D: TRBD1
J: TRBJ2-3
size: .
V: TRBV7-8

DNA: TGTGCCAGCAGCGATCGGACAGGGCGTTATGGCTACACCTTC
CDR3: CASSDRTGRYGYTF
D: TRBD1
J: TRBJ1-2
size: few
V: TRBV9